Listed below are T cell receptor beta chains from one sample, sequenced in a study of blood T cell repertoires in COVID-19. Assay used: immunoSEQ multiplex PCR; TCRdb lists only in-frame clones, some missing. The sample includes tens of thousands of clones, around 83% of them seen just once. The sequenced sample consisted of peripheral blood. The receptors derive from a human donor with acute or convalescent COVID-19. The donor label of this sample is uncertain. Each CDR3 is given with its conserved first and last residue. Fields, in order: J gene, V gene, D gene, clone size, CDR3 DNA, CDR3 protein. D genes are given only for firm matches. Clone size is stated in some rows and not others, as once, few, many or a class when expanded.

J: TRBJ2-3; V: TRBV5-5; D: -; size: once; DNA: TGTGCCAGCAGCTTGCGAGTTCCAGATACGCAGTATTTT; CDR3: CASSLRVPDTQYF
J: TRBJ1-1; V: TRBV2; D: TRBD1; size: few; DNA: TGTGCCAGCAGGGAGGTGCAGGGGGCGGGCACTGAAGCTTTCTTT; CDR3: CASREVQGAGTEAFF
J: TRBJ2-3; V: TRBV27; D: TRBD1; size: -; DNA: TGTGCCAGCAGTATCCGACAGGGGGGTGATACGCAGTATTTT; CDR3: CASSIRQGGDTQYF
J: TRBJ1-1; V: TRBV7-6; D: -; size: -; DNA: TGTGCCAGCAGCGCAGGACAGTACACTGAAGCTTTCTTT; CDR3: CASSAGQYTEAFF
J: TRBJ1-2; V: TRBV7-9; D: TRBD1; size: -; DNA: TGTGCCAGCAGCTCTCCACGGACAGGGAGCTATGGCTACACCTTC; CDR3: CASSSPRTGSYGYTF
J: TRBJ2-7; V: TRBV20-1; D: TRBD1; size: -; DNA: TGCAGTGCTAGTAGGGACAGGGGAAACGAGCAGTACTTC; CDR3: CSASRDRGNEQYF
J: TRBJ2-2; V: TRBV9; D: TRBD2; size: -; DNA: TGTGCCAGCAGCGTACTAGCGGGAGGGCCCTCTAACACCGGGGAGCTGTTTTTT; CDR3: CASSVLAGGPSNTGELFF
J: TRBJ2-7; V: TRBV4-1; D: -; size: -; DNA: TGCGCCAGCAGCCGGCCACAGGGTCCCTACGAGCAGTACTTC; CDR3: CASSRPQGPYEQYF
J: TRBJ1-5; V: TRBV20-1; D: TRBD1; size: -; DNA: TGCAGTGCTAGTGGGACAGGCAATCAGCCCCAGCATTTT; CDR3: CSASGTGNQPQHF
J: TRBJ2-2; V: TRBV3-1/TRBV3-2; D: -; size: -; DNA: TGTGCCAGCGCCAGGGGTGGCGGGGAGCTGTTTTTT; CDR3: CASARGGGELFF
J: TRBJ2-5; V: TRBV27; D: -; size: -; DNA: TGTGCCAGCAGTTTAAGTCCCCAGGGCCTGGAGACCCAGTACTTC; CDR3: CASSLSPQGLETQYF
J: TRBJ1-2; V: TRBV12-3/TRBV12-4; D: TRBD1; size: -; DNA: TGTGCCAGCAGTTCGGACAGGACCTATGGCTACACCTTC; CDR3: CASSSDRTYGYTF
J: TRBJ2-2; V: TRBV10-2; D: TRBD1; size: -; DNA: TGCGCCAGCAGAGAACAGGGGACCGGGGAGCTGTTTTTT; CDR3: CASREQGTGELFF
J: TRBJ2-5; V: TRBV3-1/TRBV3-2; D: -; size: once; DNA: TGTGCCAGCAGCCTCGGACAGCAAGAGACCCAGTACTTC; CDR3: CASSLGQQETQYF
J: TRBJ2-7; V: TRBV6-5; D: -; size: -; DNA: TGTGCCACCGGGGGATCAGGCGAGCAGTACTTC; CDR3: CATGGSGEQYF
J: TRBJ2-5; V: TRBV21-1; D: -; size: -; DNA: TGTGCCAGCAGCACCCGGACAGGGGGCCCCTACCAAGAGACCCAGTACTTC; CDR3: CASSTRTGGPYQETQYF
J: TRBJ1-1; V: TRBV4-3; D: -; size: -; DNA: TGCGCCAGCAGCCAAGATGGTGGGAGGACTTTGAACACTGAAGCTTTCTTT; CDR3: CASSQDGGRTLNTEAFF
J: TRBJ1-2; V: TRBV19; D: TRBD1; size: -; DNA: TGTGCCAGTAGTCTAAGCCGGTGGACAGGGGACGGCTACACCTTC; CDR3: CASSLSRWTGDGYTF
J: TRBJ1-1; V: TRBV12-3/TRBV12-4; D: -; size: -; DNA: TGTGCCAGCAGGACTGTCGGTGGAGCTTTCTTT; CDR3: CASRTVGGAFF
J: TRBJ2-1; V: TRBV28; D: TRBD2; size: -; DNA: TGTGCCAGCACTCCCCTGTCCAGCGGGGGACCCGGGGGCAATGAGCAGTTCTTC; CDR3: CASTPLSSGGPGGNEQFF
J: TRBJ2-1; V: TRBV6-1; D: TRBD2; size: -; DNA: TGTGCCAGCAGTGAAGCGCTTCTAGCGGGGATCTACAATGAGCAGTTCTTC; CDR3: CASSEALLAGIYNEQFF
J: TRBJ1-1; V: TRBV4-1; D: TRBD1; size: -; DNA: TGCGCCAGCAGCCAAAGGACAGGAATCCTGAACACTGAAGCTTTCTTT; CDR3: CASSQRTGILNTEAFF
J: TRBJ1-5; V: TRBV30; D: -; size: -; DNA: TGTGCCTGGGGACAGTCGGGTAATCAGCCCCAGCATTTT; CDR3: CAWGQSGNQPQHF
J: TRBJ1-1; V: TRBV5-4; D: -; size: -; DNA: TGTGCCAGCAGCTTGGATACAGGGAGGGCCACTGAAGCTTTCTTT; CDR3: CASSLDTGRATEAFF
J: TRBJ2-2; V: TRBV6-1; D: -; size: -; DNA: TGTGCCAGCAGTGAAGCGGCTTCTACAGGCGGGGTAGGGGAGCTGTTTTTT; CDR3: CASSEAASTGGVGELFF
J: TRBJ1-1; V: TRBV4-2; D: TRBD1; size: once; DNA: TGTGCCAGCAGCTTGACAGGGCGGAACACTGAAGCTTTCTTT; CDR3: CASSLTGRNTEAFF
J: TRBJ1-1; V: TRBV7-9; D: -; size: -; DNA: TGTGCCAGCAGCTACCCGGGGAGTCTCATGAACACTGAAGCTTTCTTT; CDR3: CASSYPGSLMNTEAFF
J: TRBJ1-1; V: TRBV2; D: -; size: -; DNA: TGTGCCAGCAGTGTAGGGGTTAACGAGAACACTGAAGCTTTCTTT; CDR3: CASSVGVNENTEAFF
J: TRBJ1-3; V: TRBV6-1; D: -; size: -; DNA: TGTGCCAGCAGTGAAGAAGGGGGAGTGACATTTAGCTCTGGAAACACCATATATTTT; CDR3: CASSEEGGVTFSSGNTIYF
J: TRBJ2-2; V: TRBV27; D: -; size: -; DNA: TGTGCCAGCAGTTCTACAGGGCAGGTCGGGGAGCTGTTTTTT; CDR3: CASSSTGQVGELFF
J: TRBJ1-1; V: TRBV5-1; D: TRBD1; size: -; DNA: TGCGCCAGCAGCCAAGGACAGGATAACACTGAAGCTTTCTTT; CDR3: CASSQGQDNTEAFF
J: TRBJ2-3; V: TRBV5-1; D: TRBD2; size: -; DNA: TGCGCCAGCAGCTTGGGTCTAGCGGCAACCCTCACAAACACAGATACGCAGTATTTT; CDR3: CASSLGLAATLTNTDTQYF
J: TRBJ1-1; V: TRBV10-3; D: -; size: few; DNA: TGTGCCTCAAGGACAGAACCGAACACTGAAGCTTTCTTT; CDR3: CASRTEPNTEAFF
J: TRBJ2-3; V: TRBV14; D: -; size: -; DNA: TGTGCCAGCAGCCAAGAGGTCCGGTCAGATACGCAGTATTTT; CDR3: CASSQEVRSDTQYF
J: TRBJ1-2; V: TRBV24-1; D: -; size: -; DNA: TGTGCCACCAGTGATTTGGGCAGGAACTATGGCTACACCTTC; CDR3: CATSDLGRNYGYTF
J: TRBJ2-2; V: TRBV5-5; D: TRBD2; size: -; DNA: TGTGCCAGCAGCTGGGGACTAGCGGGAGGCGGGACCGGGGAGCTGTTTTTT; CDR3: CASSWGLAGGGTGELFF
J: TRBJ2-7; V: TRBV25-1; D: -; size: few; DNA: TGTGCCAGCAGTGACCGACAGCCACAAAGGGCCGAGCAGTACTTC; CDR3: CASSDRQPQRAEQYF
J: TRBJ2-5; V: TRBV5-1; D: -; size: -; DNA: TGCGCCAGCAGCCTCTATGCGGAGACCCAGTACTTC; CDR3: CASSLYAETQYF
J: TRBJ1-2; V: TRBV4-1; D: TRBD1; size: -; DNA: TGCGCCAGCAGCCAGGATTATCTGTATCGGGACAGCTATGGCTACACCTTC; CDR3: CASSQDYLYRDSYGYTF
J: TRBJ2-7; V: TRBV15; D: -; size: -; DNA: TGTGCCACCAGTCCGCAGGGGACCTACGAGCAGTACTTC; CDR3: CATSPQGTYEQYF
J: TRBJ2-1; V: TRBV9; D: TRBD2; size: -; DNA: TGTGCCAGCAGCGTTGGGACTAGCGGGGGAAGAGATGAGCAGTTCTTC; CDR3: CASSVGTSGGRDEQFF
J: TRBJ1-2; V: TRBV6-1; D: -; size: -; DNA: TGTGCCAGCAGTGGGGGGCCCTCTCAGATTAACTATGGCTACACCTTC; CDR3: CASSGGPSQINYGYTF